This TCR beta chain was retrieved from a study of blood T cells in healthy people across ages (dated by TCRdb to between 2014 and 2017). For the wider study: In model experiments, template switching captured roughly one uniquely barcoded TCR beta cDNA molecule for every two T cells. To avoid experimental bias, donors of different ages were randomly spread across the sequencing lanes. Donors were grouped into four age groups: young (average roughly 16 years), middle-aged (approximately 41), aged (about 59) and long-lived (approximately 78). To track age-related changes in TCR beta repertoire diversity, the study relied on deep sequencing normalized with unique cDNA molecular identifiers. The study analyzed two additional independent replicas of 1 million unique cDNA reads from the same blood draw for two donors, one aged 18 to 29 and one aged 80 or older. The full study reports these points: As age increased, observed TCR beta diversity per million T cells dropped in a roughly linear way, and a significant reduction was already evident by age approximately 40. Donor CMV infection status was unknown, potentially confounding age-related changes in expanded clonotypes. The long-lived group showed more naive CD4+ T cells, fewer expanded clones and increased TCR diversity than the aged group, suggesting age selection. Since profiling was done on bulk unsorted PBMCs, naive and antigen-experienced compartments could not be conclusively compared. Estimates of total diversity based on one million sequenced T cells were regarded as lower bounds and as underestimates. There was a strong correlation between observed TCR beta diversity and the percentage of naive T cells measured by flow cytometry.

The roughly 39 donors, aged roughly 6 to 95 years, were systemically healthy Caucasian individuals from Russia. Each donor gave ten milliliters of peripheral blood, collected into EDTA-treated Vacutainer tubes. Ficoll-Paque density-gradient centrifugation was used to isolate PBMCs, with at least 7 million obtained per sample. Total RNA was extracted from PBMCs with Trizol reagent, with at least 5.5 micrograms obtained per sample. For every donor, flow cytometry on a PBMC aliquot measured the percentage of naive CD45RAhigh/CD27high T cells. Reading from cysteine to phenylalanine, the CDR3 counts 15 amino acids. Solely the CDR3 DNA is kept, with 45 bases framed from the first base. Trimming takes 0 bases from V and 1 base from J, and the germline ends sit 9 bases apart. CDR1 and CDR2 were assigned from the germline V gene as MGHRA and YSYEKL. Library method: 5' RACE. TCRdb names Illumina HiSeq 2500 as the instrument used. A second about 7 to 11 cycle PCR used a sample-barcoded 5' primer and a J-beta primer mix. A unique molecular identifier was introduced onto each TCR beta cDNA molecule by a template-switch 5' adaptor carrying 12 random nucleotides. Each sample yielded at least 3 million CDR3-containing paired-end reads. The Mint cDNA synthesis kit, primed by a TRBC-specific oligonucleotide, was used to synthesize first-strand cDNA from all RNA. All cDNA was treated with uracil-DNA glycosylase and then went through a first 18-cycle PCR with the universal primers M1SS and BC2_uni_R. Per the source publication's procedure: For normalization, 1 million high-quality reads were randomly selected from each sample, with every read carrying a distinct molecular identifier. Instead of being binned into consensus sequences, reads that shared molecular identifiers were thrown out. MiTCR, run with a Q25 quality threshold and the strictest error-elimination algorithm, handled CDR3 identification, clonotype clustering and error correction. A nonparametric unseen species model with Euler transformation was used to estimate lower-bound total TCR beta diversity. TCRdb redid the processing of the public reads, applying fastp at Q25 and MiXCR, and retained in-frame beta chains. Here each entry gathers all rows of one CDR3 protein and keeps the most common genes and DNA. The V and J calls reflect TCRdb's pipeline rather than the authors' work. The sample records approximately 1.5 million distinct CDR3 sequences, roughly a third of which are singletons. The ten largest clonotypes hold around 11% of the sample.

To note about this clonotype: The clone's antigen remains unknown. One base away there is no much larger clone; base qualities are not given.

The sequence links TRBV4-1 to TRBJ2-5; the D gene lacks a confident call. Sequenced material: blood. This receptor was taken from a woman in her 30s in good health. The DNA is TGCGCCAGCAGCCAAGATAGAACAGCCCAAGAGACCCAGTACTTC. It translates to CASSQDRTAQETQYF.